These T cell receptor beta chains were read from a single sample in a study of T cell responses to AZD1222 COVID-19 vaccine. Only in-frame clones appear in the TCRdb table, and some are missing; sequencing was by immunoSEQ multiplex PCR. Counted here are over 80,000 clones, around 87% occurring once; the ten biggest clones make up just over 30%. The source was peripheral blood, collected on day 0 of AZD1222 vaccination. These receptor sequences come from an adult in good health. Each CDR3 is given with its conserved first and last residue. The order of the fields is V gene, D gene, clone size, J gene, CDR3 protein, CDR3 DNA. D genes are given only for firm matches. For some rows the clone size is stated as once, few or many, or as a class when expanded; others skip it.

TRBV7-8	TRBD1	-	TRBJ1-2	CASSAQGTYGYTF	TGTGCCAGCAGCGCACAGGGGACCTATGGCTACACCTTC
TRBV2	-	-	TRBJ1-1	CASRITGSTEAFF	TGTGCCAGCAGGATAACAGGGTCCACTGAAGCTTTCTTT
TRBV4-3	TRBD2	once	TRBJ2-1	CASSQDAAGGINEQFF	TGCGCCAGCAGCCAAGATGCAGCGGGAGGAATTAATGAGCAGTTCTTC
TRBV24-1	-	-	TRBJ2-6	CATSDAGGGANVLTF	TGTGCCACCAGTGATGCGGGCGGGGGGGCCAACGTCCTGACTTTC
TRBV5-1	TRBD1	-	TRBJ2-7	CASSLRTGGLGDEQYF	TGCGCCAGCAGCTTGAGGACAGGGGGGCTTGGAGACGAGCAGTACTTC
TRBV6-1	TRBD1	-	TRBJ1-1	CASSEYLQGGAFF	TGTGCCAGCAGTGAATATTTACAGGGGGGAGCTTTCTTT
TRBV28	-	-	TRBJ1-1	CASSLRQARIHTEAFF	TGTGCCAGCAGTTTAAGACAGGCCCGGATCCACACTGAAGCTTTCTTT
TRBV27	-	-	TRBJ1-5	CASSFQANQPQHF	TGTGCCAGCAGTTTTCAGGCGAATCAGCCCCAGCATTTT
TRBV18	-	-	TRBJ1-1	CASSPLQDTEAFF	TGTGCCAGCTCACCACTCCAGGACACTGAAGCTTTCTTT
TRBV4-3	TRBD1	-	TRBJ2-2	CASSQVGGRGTGELFF	TGCGCCAGCAGCCAAGTAGGGGGCAGGGGCACCGGGGAGCTGTTTTTT
TRBV5-1	-	-	TRBJ2-2	CASSLGLDSANTGELFF	TGCGCCAGCAGCTTGGGCCTGGATAGCGCGAACACCGGGGAGCTGTTTTTT
TRBV5-1	-	-	TRBJ2-3	CASSFTDTQYF	TGCGCCAGCAGCTTTACAGATACGCAGTATTTT
TRBV5-1	-	-	TRBJ2-1	CASSLAGRGMDEQFF	TGCGCCAGCAGCTTGGCCGGGAGAGGGATGGATGAGCAGTTCTTC
TRBV9	TRBD1	-	TRBJ2-5	CASSPTGVETQYF	TGTGCCAGCAGCCCAACAGGGGTTGAGACCCAGTACTTC
TRBV13	-	-	TRBJ2-5	CASSSQVYQETQYF	TGTGCCAGCAGCTCCCAGGTGTACCAAGAGACCCAGTACTTC
TRBV4-3	TRBD1	-	TRBJ2-7	CASSIVDREYDHEQYF	TGCGCCAGCAGCATAGTCGACAGGGAGTACGATCACGAGCAGTACTTC
TRBV11-3	-	-	TRBJ2-3	CASSQTGQTQYF	TGTGCCAGCAGCCAGACAGGCCAGACGCAGTATTTT
TRBV5-1	-	-	TRBJ1-1	CASSLVGIDTEAFF	TGCGCCAGCAGCTTGGTTGGAATCGACACTGAAGCTTTCTTT
TRBV28	-	-	TRBJ1-1	CASSSGLNRGTEAFF	TGTGCCAGCAGTTCTGGACTCAATAGGGGGACTGAAGCTTTCTTT
TRBV13	-	-	TRBJ2-7	CASSPTPTNSYEQYF	TGTGCCAGCAGCCCCACCCCAACCAATTCCTACGAGCAGTACTTC
TRBV19	TRBD2	-	TRBJ2-1	CASSSTGTSVSYNEQFF	TGTGCCAGTAGTAGTACCGGGACTAGCGTCTCCTACAATGAGCAGTTCTTC
TRBV5-4	TRBD1	-	TRBJ2-5	CASSWARGQGGETQYF	TGTGCCAGCAGCTGGGCACGCGGACAGGGGGGGGAGACCCAGTACTTC
TRBV9	-	-	TRBJ1-2	CASSPAQETELYGYTF	TGTGCCAGCAGCCCAGCCCAGGAGACGGAACTCTATGGCTACACCTTC
TRBV7-9	-	-	TRBJ1-1	CASSLKGVMNTEAFF	TGTGCCAGCAGCTTAAAGGGGGTCATGAACACTGAAGCTTTCTTT
TRBV6-2/TRBV6-3	TRBD2	-	TRBJ2-1	CASSYSLSLGAKGGGEQFF	TGTGCCAGCAGTTACTCCCTCTCGTTGGGGGCTAAAGGCGGGGGGGAGCAGTTCTTC
TRBV9	-	-	TRBJ2-1	CASSVGDYNEQFF	TGTGCCAGCAGCGTAGGGGACTACAATGAGCAGTTCTTC
TRBV28	TRBD2	-	TRBJ2-7	CASRGWGTRSFYEQYF	TGTGCCAGCAGAGGCTGGGGGACTAGAAGCTTCTACGAGCAGTACTTC
TRBV15	-	-	TRBJ2-1	CATSRESGWRDEQFF	TGTGCCACCAGCAGAGAATCGGGGTGGAGGGATGAGCAGTTCTTC
TRBV5-1	TRBD2	-	TRBJ2-7	CASSSTIAGGLGEQYF	TGCGCCAGCAGCTCGACGATAGCGGGAGGGCTCGGCGAGCAGTACTTC
TRBV29-1	-	-	TRBJ2-7	CSVADTTFGDEQYF	TGCAGCGTGGCAGACACTACATTTGGCGACGAGCAGTACTTC
TRBV10-2	TRBD2	-	TRBJ2-1	CASSERLAGGNNEQFF	TGCGCCAGCAGTGAACGACTAGCGGGAGGGAACAATGAGCAGTTCTTC
TRBV5-1	-	-	TRBJ2-7	CASSLEGPNLGEQYF	TGCGCCAGCAGCTTGGAGGGACCGAATTTGGGCGAGCAGTACTTC
TRBV20-1	-	-	TRBJ1-5	CSARGGKAQHF	TGCAGTGCTAGAGGCGGGAAAGCCCAGCATTTT
TRBV7-2	-	-	TRBJ2-6	CASRQNSGANVLTF	TGTGCCAGCAGGCAAAACTCTGGGGCCAACGTCCTGACTTTC
TRBV7-2	-	-	TRBJ2-5	CASSLGGAGLQETQYF	TGTGCCAGCAGCTTAGGGGGGGCGGGCCTCCAAGAGACCCAGTACTTC
TRBV5-1	-	-	TRBJ1-2	CASSLEGPLGGYTF	TGCGCCAGCAGCTTGGAGGGCCCCCTGGGAGGCTACACCTTC
TRBV28	-	-	TRBJ2-5	CASSLRSRLLRGETQYF	TGTGCCAGCAGTTTAAGGTCCCGACTACTTAGGGGGGAGACCCAGTACTTC
TRBV30	-	once	TRBJ1-2	CAWMTRRGYGYTF	TGTGCCTGGATGACGCGGAGGGGGTATGGCTACACCTTC
TRBV28	TRBD2	-	TRBJ2-7	CASSLGGSGLYEQYF	TGTGCCAGCAGTTTAGGCGGGAGTGGGTTGTACGAGCAGTACTTC
TRBV28	-	-	TRBJ1-4	CASSSPTGYKANEKLFF	TGTGCCAGCAGTTCCCCGACCGGGTATAAAGCTAATGAAAAACTGTTTTTT
TRBV5-4	-	few	TRBJ2-3	CASSSAASTDTQYF	TGTGCCAGCAGCTCGGCTGCTAGCACAGATACGCAGTATTTT
TRBV9	-	-	TRBJ1-1	CASSPLGRVNTEAFF	TGTGCCAGCTCCCCACTAGGACGGGTGAACACTGAAGCTTTCTTT
TRBV19	-	-	TRBJ1-4	CASTSRGRPNEKLFF	TGTGCCAGCACGAGCCGGGGGCGGCCTAATGAAAAACTGTTTTTT
TRBV9	TRBD1	-	TRBJ2-5	CASRRQGQETQYF	TGTGCCAGCAGGAGACAGGGGCAAGAGACCCAGTACTTC
TRBV7-9	-	-	TRBJ2-7	CASSFRSGRQLSYEQYF	TGTGCCAGCAGCTTCCGTAGCGGAAGACAACTCTCCTACGAGCAGTACTTC
TRBV3-1/TRBV3-2	-	-	TRBJ1-2	CASSQGNGYTF	TGTGCCAGCAGCCAAGGGAATGGCTACACCTTC
TRBV27	TRBD2	-	TRBJ2-3	CASSFRGGVAVNTDTQYF	TGTGCCAGCAGTTTTCGTGGGGGGGTAGCGGTAAACACAGATACGCAGTATTTT
TRBV3-1/TRBV3-2	TRBD1	-	TRBJ2-6	CASARQGGSSGANVLTF	TGTGCCAGCGCGAGACAGGGCGGGTCGTCTGGGGCCAACGTCCTGACTTTC
TRBV6-6	-	-	TRBJ2-7	CASRNGDSNYEQYF	TGTGCCAGCAGAAACGGGGACTCCAACTACGAGCAGTACTTC
TRBV9	TRBD2	-	TRBJ2-7	CASSVATSGINEQYF	TGTGCCAGCAGCGTAGCAACTAGCGGGATAAACGAGCAGTACTTC
TRBV27	TRBD1	-	TRBJ1-5	CASSFRGQGALNQPQHF	TGTGCCAGCAGTTTCAGGGGACAGGGGGCCCTAAATCAGCCCCAGCATTTT